This TCR beta chain was identified during a study of blood T cell repertoires in COVID-19. Background on the study: Italy, Spain and the United States were the sources of the convalescent and acute COVID-19 samples. T cells, B-cell-depleted T cells, or PBMCs provided the cDNA or gDNA that served as material.

Germline V CDR1 and CDR2: MDHEN, SYDVKM. V dropped 2 bases and J dropped 3; count of bases not matched to a gene: 6. The CDR3 has 15 amino acids. Authors' data handling: Reference gene primer amplification gave estimated nucleated cell counts. Some clones are missing from TCRdb's copy, which holds only in-frame ones; the method was immunoSEQ multiplex PCR. From that table come the V and J calls and clone size; the DNA was used to work out D and trimming. Seen here are a few hundred thousand clones, more than 80% observed once, and the top ten hold about 10%. Sequencing was performed on peripheral blood. The sequence derives from a woman aged 80 or over with acute or convalescent COVID-19. The V and J genes are TRBV28 and TRBJ2-7; 8 bases fit TRBD1. The CDR3 nucleotides are TGTGCCAGCAGTTTAGCAGTGGGACAGGACTACGAGCAGTACTTC. Amino acid sequence: CASSLAVGQDYEQYF.